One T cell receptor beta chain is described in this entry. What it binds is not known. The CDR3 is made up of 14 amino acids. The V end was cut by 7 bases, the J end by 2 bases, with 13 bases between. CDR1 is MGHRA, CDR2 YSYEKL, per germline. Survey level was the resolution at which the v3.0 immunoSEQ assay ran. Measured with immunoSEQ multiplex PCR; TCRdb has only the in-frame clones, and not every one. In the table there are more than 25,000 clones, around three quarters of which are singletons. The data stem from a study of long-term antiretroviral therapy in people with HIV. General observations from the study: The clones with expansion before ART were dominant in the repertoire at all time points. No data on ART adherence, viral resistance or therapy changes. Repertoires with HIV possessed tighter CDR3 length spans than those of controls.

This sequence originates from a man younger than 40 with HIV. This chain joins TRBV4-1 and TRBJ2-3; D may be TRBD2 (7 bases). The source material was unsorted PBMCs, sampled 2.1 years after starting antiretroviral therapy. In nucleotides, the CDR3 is TGCGCCAGCACCAGGGGAGGGTCCACAGATACGCAGTATTTT. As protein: CASTRGGSTDTQYF.